One and the same sample provided the 2 T cell receptor beta chains below, sequenced in a study of radiotherapy plus CTLA-4 blockade in lung cancer (dated by TCRdb to 2017 to 2018). To prepare the library, the immunoSEQ multiplex PCR assay was applied. TCRdb carries this immuneACCESS record with in-frame sequences only. Its versions omit some clonotypes, under half of them owing to an unresolved V gene in the studies checked, with the rest unexplained. The sample records 95,000 to 150,000 clones, 80% to 90% of which are singletons. The ten largest account for more than 6.5% of the sample. Sequenced here: peripheral blood, sampled from a patient treated with radiotherapy plus ipilimumab. The receptors stem from a human donor with non-small cell lung cancer that progressed on radiotherapy plus ipilimumab.

This clone was observed a single time. The chain carries TRBV2 and TRBJ1-2; 8 nucleotides agree with TRBD1. J gave up 6 bases and V 6 bases, and 6 bases lay outside the gene matches. Germline V gives CDR1 SNHLY, CDR2 FYNNEI. The CDR3 is made up of 13 amino acids. The CDR3 DNA is TGTGCCAGCAGCGTGGGACAGGCAAATGGCTACACCTTC. It is translated as CASSVGQANGYTF.

This clone has more than one count but fewer than ten. The same CDR3 can be traced to other DNA sequences in this sample. This chain connects TRBV20-1 to TRBJ2-5; D call uncertain. V dropped 3 bases and J dropped 2 bases, with 4 bases sitting between them. The germline CDR1 and CDR2 sequences are DFQATT and SNEGSKA (reference sequence). The CDR3 consists of 11 residues. DNA of the CDR3: TGCAGTGCTAGGCCTCAAGAGACCCAGTACTTC. It specifies CSARPQETQYF.